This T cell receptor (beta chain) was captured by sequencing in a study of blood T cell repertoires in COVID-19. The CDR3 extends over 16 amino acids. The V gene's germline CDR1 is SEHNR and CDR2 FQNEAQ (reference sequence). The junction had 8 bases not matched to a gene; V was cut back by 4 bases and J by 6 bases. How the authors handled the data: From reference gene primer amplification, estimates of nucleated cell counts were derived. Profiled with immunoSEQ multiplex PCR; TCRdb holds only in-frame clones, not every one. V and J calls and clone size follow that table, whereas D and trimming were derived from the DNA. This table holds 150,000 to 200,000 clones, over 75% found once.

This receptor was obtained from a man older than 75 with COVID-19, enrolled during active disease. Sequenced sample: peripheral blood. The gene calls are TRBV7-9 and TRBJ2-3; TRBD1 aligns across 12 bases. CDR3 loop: CASSSSGTGGSDTQYF. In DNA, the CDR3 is TGTGCCAGCAGCTCGTCCGGGACAGGGGGCTCCGATACGCAGTATTTT.